This T cell receptor beta chain was recovered during a study of blood T cell repertoires in COVID-19. In the study overall: Donors in the United States, Italy and Spain gave samples during acute or convalescent COVID-19. PBMCs, B-cell-depleted T cells, or T cells provided the cDNA or gDNA that made up the material.

Original analysis: Amplification of reference gene primers provided the estimated nucleated cell counts. The data were produced by immunoSEQ multiplex PCR, yet TCRdb's version contains in-frame clones alone and is incomplete. From that table come the V and J calls and clone size; the DNA was used to work out D and trimming. The table lists roughly 130,000 clones, around 87% of them singletons. Germline loops: CDR1 MNHEY, CDR2 SMNVEV (reference sequence). The CDR3 length is 13 residues. V lost 8 bases and J lost 8, with 16 bases in between. This rearrangement joins TRBV27 to TRBJ2-1, with D hard to call. The sequenced sample was peripheral blood. This receptor was obtained from a woman aged 55-69 years with acute or convalescent COVID-19. The DNA of the CDR3 is TGTGCCAGCCTGAATTGGAGCACGGATGAGCAGTTCTTC. Its translation is CASLNWSTDEQFF.